These 15 T cell receptor beta chains came from one sample sequenced in a study of T cell repertoires in cytomegalovirus infection. TCRdb reprocessed the reads via MiXCR and lists one record per CDR3 protein. The data contain 250,000 to 300,000 distinct CDR3 sequences, about 25% of them singletons. Material: PBMCs. The receptors shown here come from a human donor in good health (CMV status not recorded). Some clones in this sample may be carry-over from other donors' samples.

The chain joins TRBV7-3 to TRBJ2-1, with D unclear. Germline-derived CDR1 and CDR2 are SGHTA and FQGTGA. V dropped 4 bases and J dropped 7 bases, with 29 bases sitting between them. The CDR3 covers 19 residues. The CDR3 region has the DNA TGTGCCAGCAGCTCAAGGACGGTGGCATTTTCCGCCCTCCAGAATGAGCAGTTCTTC. Translation: CASSSRTVAFSALQNEQFF.

In DNA, the CDR3 is TGCGCCAGCAGCTGGACAGGGGCTGGATCTGGGGCCAACGTCCTGACTTTC. It specifies CASSWTGAGSGANVLTF. The V and J genes are TRBV5-1 and TRBJ2-6; 9 nucleotides align to TRBD1. This CDR3 has 17 amino acids. V trimming: 3 bases; J trimming: 1 base; junction bases outside the gene matches: 5. CDR1 SGHRS and CDR2 YFSETQ come from the germline V gene.

This clonotype was seen a handful of times. The chain recombines TRBV20-1 with TRBJ2-5; unclear D gene. The CDR3 runs to 11 residues. V shed 3 bases and J shed 1 base, with 3 bases lying between them. Germline CDR1 DFQATT, CDR2 SNEGSKA (reference sequence). The CDR3 bases are TGCAGTGCTAGGGGCCAAGAGACCCAGTACTTC. Protein: CSARGQETQYF.

This chain joins TRBV28 and TRBJ2-1, with 14 bases lining up with TRBD2. The V and J ends lost 2 bases and 9 bases, in that order; junction bases with no gene match: 6. This CDR3 comprises 16 residues. CDR1 and CDR2 from the germline V gene are MDHEN and SYDVKM. This CDR3 reads CASSLVTSGRESEQFF. DNA for the CDR3: TGTGCCAGCAGTTTAGTGACTAGCGGGAGGGAAAGTGAGCAGTTCTTC.

This chain uses TRBV18 with TRBJ1-1; maybe TRBD1 (5 bases). The CDR3 loop spans 13 amino acids. V gave up 3 bases and J gave up 5 bases, with 10 bases separating them. Germline-derived CDR1 and CDR2 are KGHSH and LQKENI. The CDR3 DNA is TGTGCCAGCTCACCTAGCAGGGAGACTGAAGCTTTCTTT. This codes for CASSPSRETEAFF.

A few counts support this clonotype. The chain combines TRBV27 with TRBJ1-1; D is perhaps TRBD1 (6 bases). Deletions cut 7 bases from V and 10 bases from J, with 22 bases between. Germline V CDR1 and CDR2: MNHEY, SMNVEV (reference sequence). The CDR3 runs to 14 residues. The CDR3 DNA follows: TGTGCCAGCACCTCCCGGGGGGGCGAATCGGGAGCTTTCTTT. Amino acids: CASTSRGGESGAFF.

The chain recombines TRBV6-2 or TRBV6-3 with TRBJ2-1, with 8 bases fitting TRBD1. The ends lost 6 bases at V and 8 bases at J; junction bases unmatched: 15. CDR3 length: 16 residues. Per germline, CDR1 MNHEY and CDR2 SVGEGT. CDR3 bases: TGTGCCAGCAGCTTCGGACAGGGAAAAGCGGCTGATGAGCAGTTCTTC. This encodes CASSFGQGKAADEQFF.

Details on this clonotype: An end of the junction differs from the germline gene, which may be a read error. The chain joins TRBV7-2 to TRBJ1-1, with TRBD1 as a possible D gene (5 bases). The CDR3 consists of 11 residues. Looked up from germline, CDR1 is SGHTA and CDR2 is FQGNSA. CDR3 nucleotide sequence: TGTGCCAGCAGTGGATGGCAGGGATGGGTCTTT. This gives the protein CASSGWQGWVF.

This clonotype turned up a few times. J is TRBJ2-1 and V is TRBV10-3; D not certain. The V and J ends lost 0 bases and 7 bases respectively, with 10 bases between them. There are 14 residues in the CDR3. Germline V gene sequence: CDR1 ENHRY, CDR2 SYGVKD. The DNA of the CDR3 is TGTGCCATCAGTGAGTCGGCTAACCGAAATGAGCAGTTCTTC. Encoded protein: CAISESANRNEQFF.

The rearrangement uses TRBV15 and TRBJ2-1; tentative D call: TRBD2 (5 bases). The CDR3 spans 14 residues. Trimming took 0 bases from V and 9 from J, leaving 12 bases between them. Germline V gene sequence: CDR1 LNHNV, CDR2 YYDKDF (reference sequence). CDR3 in amino acids: CATSRDGKLGEQFF. As DNA, the CDR3 is TGTGCCACCAGCAGAGACGGGAAGCTTGGTGAGCAGTTCTTC.

The chain has TRBV5-1 and TRBJ1-2; 8 nucleotides line up with TRBD1. The junction had 6 bases not matched to a gene; V was cut back by 4 bases and J by 4 bases. The CDR3 has 14 amino acids. Germline-derived CDR1 and CDR2 are SGHRS and YFSETQ. CDR3 amino acids: CASSQDRAVYGYTF. In DNA, the CDR3 is TGCGCCAGCAGCCAGGACAGGGCGGTCTATGGCTACACCTTC.

CDR3 DNA sequence: TGTGCCAGCAGTTTATCACAGACCCTTAATGAAAAACTGTTTTTT. This encodes CASSLSQTLNEKLFF. The V and J genes are TRBV28 and TRBJ1-4; no clear D. CDR3 length: 15 amino acids. The V gene lost 1 base and the J gene lost 4 bases, with 10 bases spanning the gap. The germline V gene has CDR1 MDHEN and CDR2 SYDVKM.

This clonotype was seen only once. The chain couples TRBV6-6 to TRBJ1-5, with D unresolved. Germline assignment: CDR1 MNHNY and CDR2 SVGAGI (reference sequence). V lost 5 bases and J 11 bases, leaving 13 bases between the germline ends. The CDR3 length is 12 residues. The CDR3 protein is CASSDTPGTQHF. CDR3 coding DNA: TGTGCCAGCAGTGACACCCCCGGGACCCAGCATTTT.

The chain combines TRBV7-2 with TRBJ2-5, with 10 bases that match TRBD2. J gave up 5 bases and V 6 bases, and 6 bases lay outside the gene matches. The length of the CDR3 is 14 residues. In germline, CDR1 is SGHTA, CDR2 FQGNSA. In nucleotides, the CDR3 is TGTGCCAGCAGTCCAGCGGGAGGGGGGGAGACCCAGTACTTC. Protein product: CASSPAGGGETQYF.

This clonotype appeared a few times. The V call is TRBV11-2, the J call TRBJ1-1, with D perhaps TRBD1 (6 bases). Per the germline V gene, CDR1 is SGHAT and CDR2 is FQNNGV. V was shortened by 5 bases and J by 1 base, with 14 bases between the two germline ends. CDR3 length: 15 residues. In nucleotides, the CDR3 is TGTGCCAGCAGCAAGCTGACAGGAGCGAACACTGAAGCTTTCTTT. This gives the protein CASSKLTGANTEAFF.